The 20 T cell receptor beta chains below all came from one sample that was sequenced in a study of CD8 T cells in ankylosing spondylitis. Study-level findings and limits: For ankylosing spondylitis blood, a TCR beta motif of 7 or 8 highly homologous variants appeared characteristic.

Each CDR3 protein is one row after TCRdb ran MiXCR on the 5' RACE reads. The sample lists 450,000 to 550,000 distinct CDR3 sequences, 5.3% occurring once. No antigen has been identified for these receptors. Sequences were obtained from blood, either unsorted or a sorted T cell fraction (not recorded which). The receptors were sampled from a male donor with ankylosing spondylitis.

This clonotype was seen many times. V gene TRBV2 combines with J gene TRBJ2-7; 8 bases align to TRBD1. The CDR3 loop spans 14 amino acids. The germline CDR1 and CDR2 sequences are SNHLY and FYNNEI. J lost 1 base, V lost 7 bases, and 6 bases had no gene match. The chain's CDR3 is CASKPGTGSYEQYF. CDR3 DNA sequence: TGTGCCAGCAAACCCGGGACAGGATCCTACGAGCAGTACTTC.

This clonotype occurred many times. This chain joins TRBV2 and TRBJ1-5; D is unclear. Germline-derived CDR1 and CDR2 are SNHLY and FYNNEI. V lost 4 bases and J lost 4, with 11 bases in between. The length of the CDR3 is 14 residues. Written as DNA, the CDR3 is TGTGCCAGCAGTGCGGGGTATCGGAATCAGCCCCAGCATTTT. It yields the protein CASSAGYRNQPQHF.

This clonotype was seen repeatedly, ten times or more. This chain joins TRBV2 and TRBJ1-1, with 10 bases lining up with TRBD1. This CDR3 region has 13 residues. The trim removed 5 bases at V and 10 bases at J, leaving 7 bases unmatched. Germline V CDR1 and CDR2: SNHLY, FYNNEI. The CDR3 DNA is TGTGCCAGCAGTCTAGGACAGGGGGTACGAGCTTTCTTT. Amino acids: CASSLGQGVRAFF.

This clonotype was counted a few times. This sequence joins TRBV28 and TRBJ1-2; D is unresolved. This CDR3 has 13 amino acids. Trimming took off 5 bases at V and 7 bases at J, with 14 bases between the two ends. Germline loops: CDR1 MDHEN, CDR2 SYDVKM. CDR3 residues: CASSPSRGSGYTF. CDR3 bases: TGTGCCAGCAGTCCCTCGAGAGGAAGTGGCTACACCTTC.

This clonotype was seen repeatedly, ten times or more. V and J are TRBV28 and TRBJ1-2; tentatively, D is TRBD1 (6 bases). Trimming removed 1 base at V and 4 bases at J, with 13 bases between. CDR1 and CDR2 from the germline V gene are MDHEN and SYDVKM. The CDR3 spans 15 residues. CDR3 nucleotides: TGTGCCAGCAGTTTATTTGCAGGACAGAGCTATGGCTACACCTTC. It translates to CASSLFAGQSYGYTF.

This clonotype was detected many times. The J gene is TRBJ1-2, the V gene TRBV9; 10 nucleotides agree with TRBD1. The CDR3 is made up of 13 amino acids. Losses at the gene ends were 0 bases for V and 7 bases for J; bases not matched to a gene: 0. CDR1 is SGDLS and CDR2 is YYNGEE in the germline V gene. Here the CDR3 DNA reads TGTGCCAGCAGCGTAGGGGACAGGGGTGGCTACACCTTC. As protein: CASSVGDRGGYTF. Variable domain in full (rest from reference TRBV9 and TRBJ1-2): DSGVTQTPKHLITATGQRVTLRCSPRSGDLSVYWYQQSLDQGLQFLIQYYNGEERAKGNILERFSAQQFPDLHSELNLSSLELGDSALYFCASSVGDRGGYTFGSGTRLTVV.

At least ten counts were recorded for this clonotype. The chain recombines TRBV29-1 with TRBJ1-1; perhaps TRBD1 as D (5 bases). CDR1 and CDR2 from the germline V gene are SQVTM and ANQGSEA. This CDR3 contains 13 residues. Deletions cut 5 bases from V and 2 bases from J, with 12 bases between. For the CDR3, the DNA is TGCAGCGTTACCGGGACTGTCAACACTGAAGCTTTCTTT. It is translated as CSVTGTVNTEAFF.

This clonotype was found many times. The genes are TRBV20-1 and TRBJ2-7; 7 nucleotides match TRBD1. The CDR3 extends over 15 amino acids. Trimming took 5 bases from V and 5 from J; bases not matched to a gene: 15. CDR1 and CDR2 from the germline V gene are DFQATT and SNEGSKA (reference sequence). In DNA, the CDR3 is TGCAGTGCTCCCCCACATGGGACAGTGTCTGACGAGCAGTACTTC. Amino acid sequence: CSAPPHGTVSDEQYF.

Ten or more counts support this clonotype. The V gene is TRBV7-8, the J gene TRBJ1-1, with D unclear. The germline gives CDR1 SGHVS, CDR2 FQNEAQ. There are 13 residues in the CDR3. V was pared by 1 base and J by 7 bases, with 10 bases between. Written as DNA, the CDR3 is TGTGCCAGCAGCTTAGGCCAGGACCGTGAAGCTTTCTTT. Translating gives CASSLGQDREAFF.

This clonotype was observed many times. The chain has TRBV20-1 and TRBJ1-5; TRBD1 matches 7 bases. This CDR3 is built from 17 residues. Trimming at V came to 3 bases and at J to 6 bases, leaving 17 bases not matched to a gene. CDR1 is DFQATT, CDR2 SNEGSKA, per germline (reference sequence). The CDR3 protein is CSASLPRWVTGSQPQHF. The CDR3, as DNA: TGCAGTGCTAGTCTTCCCCGCTGGGTGACAGGGTCTCAGCCCCAGCATTTT.

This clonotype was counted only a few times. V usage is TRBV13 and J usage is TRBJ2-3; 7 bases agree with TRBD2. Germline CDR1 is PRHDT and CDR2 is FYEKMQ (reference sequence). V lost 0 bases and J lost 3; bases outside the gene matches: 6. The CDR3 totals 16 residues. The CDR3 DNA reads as TGTGCCAGCAGCTTAGGTCCGGGAGGAGTAACAGATACGCAGTATTTT. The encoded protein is CASSLGPGGVTDTQYF.

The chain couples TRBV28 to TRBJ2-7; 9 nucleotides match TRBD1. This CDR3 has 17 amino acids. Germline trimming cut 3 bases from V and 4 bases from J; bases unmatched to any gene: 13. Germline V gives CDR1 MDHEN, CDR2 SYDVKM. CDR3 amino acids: CASSFGDRVFTGYEQYF. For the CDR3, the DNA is TGTGCCAGCAGTTTTGGGGACAGGGTTTTTACTGGGTACGAGCAGTACTTC.

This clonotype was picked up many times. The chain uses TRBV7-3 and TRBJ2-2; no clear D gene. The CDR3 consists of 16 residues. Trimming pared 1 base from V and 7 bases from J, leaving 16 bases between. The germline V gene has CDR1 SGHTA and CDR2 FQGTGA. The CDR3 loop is CASSLRATPLGGELFF. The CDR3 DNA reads TGTGCCAGCAGCTTAAGGGCTACACCTTTAGGCGGGGAGCTGTTTTTT.

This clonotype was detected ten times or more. As DNA, the CDR3 is TGCAGTGCAACAGGGGTCTATGGCTACACCTTC. This translates into CSATGVYGYTF. V usage is TRBV20-1 and J usage is TRBJ1-2; 7 bases line up with TRBD1. The CDR3 runs 11 residues. Trimming at V came to 6 bases and at J to 4 bases, leaving 2 bases not matched to a gene. Germline loops: CDR1 DFQATT, CDR2 SNEGSKA (reference sequence).

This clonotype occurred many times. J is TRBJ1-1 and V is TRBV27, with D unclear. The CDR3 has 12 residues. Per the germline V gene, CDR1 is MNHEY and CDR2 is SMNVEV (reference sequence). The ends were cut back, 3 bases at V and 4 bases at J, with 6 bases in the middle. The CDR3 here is CASSFEGTEAFF. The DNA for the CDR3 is TGTGCCAGCAGTTTCGAGGGCACTGAAGCTTTCTTT.

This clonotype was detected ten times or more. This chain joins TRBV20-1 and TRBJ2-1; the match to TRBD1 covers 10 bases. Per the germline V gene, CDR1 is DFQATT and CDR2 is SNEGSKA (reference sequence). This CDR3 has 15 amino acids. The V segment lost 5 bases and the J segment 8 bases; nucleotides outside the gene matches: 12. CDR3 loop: CSAGNWDRGEYEQFF. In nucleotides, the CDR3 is TGCAGTGCTGGGAACTGGGACAGGGGAGAATATGAGCAGTTCTTC.

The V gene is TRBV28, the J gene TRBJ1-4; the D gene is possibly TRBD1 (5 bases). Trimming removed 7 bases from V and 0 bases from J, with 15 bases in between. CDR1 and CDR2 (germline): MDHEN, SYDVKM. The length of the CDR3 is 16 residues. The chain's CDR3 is CASTQWDLATNEKLFF. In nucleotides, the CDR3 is TGTGCCAGCACCCAGTGGGACCTTGCAACTAATGAAAAACTGTTTTTT.

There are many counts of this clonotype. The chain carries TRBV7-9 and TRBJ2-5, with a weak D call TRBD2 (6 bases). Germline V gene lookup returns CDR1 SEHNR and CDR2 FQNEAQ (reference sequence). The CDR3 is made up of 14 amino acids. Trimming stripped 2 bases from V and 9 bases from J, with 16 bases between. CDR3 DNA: TGTGCCAGCAGCTTACCACTAGCACAAGGGGCCCAGTACTTC. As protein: CASSLPLAQGAQYF.

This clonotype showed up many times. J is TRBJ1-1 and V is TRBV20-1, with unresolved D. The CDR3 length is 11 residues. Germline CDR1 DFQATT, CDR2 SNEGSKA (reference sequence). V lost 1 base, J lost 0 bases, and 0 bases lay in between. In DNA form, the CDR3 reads TGCAGTGCTAGAGTGAACACTGAAGCTTTCTTT. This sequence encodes CSARVNTEAFF.

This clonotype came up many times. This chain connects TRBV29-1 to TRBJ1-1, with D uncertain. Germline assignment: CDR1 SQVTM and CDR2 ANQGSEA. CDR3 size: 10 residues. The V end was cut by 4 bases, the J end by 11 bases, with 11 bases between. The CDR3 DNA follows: TGCAGCGTTGTGTCGGGGAATGCTTTCTTT. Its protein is CSVVSGNAFF.